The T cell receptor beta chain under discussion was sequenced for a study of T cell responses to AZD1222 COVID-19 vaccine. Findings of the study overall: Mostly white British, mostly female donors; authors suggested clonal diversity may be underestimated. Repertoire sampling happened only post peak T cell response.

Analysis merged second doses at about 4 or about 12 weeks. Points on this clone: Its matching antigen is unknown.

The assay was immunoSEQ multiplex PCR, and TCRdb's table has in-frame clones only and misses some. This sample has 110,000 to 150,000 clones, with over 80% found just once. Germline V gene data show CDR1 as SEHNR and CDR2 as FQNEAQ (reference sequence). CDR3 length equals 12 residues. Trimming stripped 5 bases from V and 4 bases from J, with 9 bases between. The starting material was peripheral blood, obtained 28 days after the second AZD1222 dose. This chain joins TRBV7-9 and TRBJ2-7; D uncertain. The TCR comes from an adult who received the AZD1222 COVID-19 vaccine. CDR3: CASSPDGYEQYF. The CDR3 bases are TGTGCCAGCAGCCCGGACGGTTACGAGCAGTACTTC.